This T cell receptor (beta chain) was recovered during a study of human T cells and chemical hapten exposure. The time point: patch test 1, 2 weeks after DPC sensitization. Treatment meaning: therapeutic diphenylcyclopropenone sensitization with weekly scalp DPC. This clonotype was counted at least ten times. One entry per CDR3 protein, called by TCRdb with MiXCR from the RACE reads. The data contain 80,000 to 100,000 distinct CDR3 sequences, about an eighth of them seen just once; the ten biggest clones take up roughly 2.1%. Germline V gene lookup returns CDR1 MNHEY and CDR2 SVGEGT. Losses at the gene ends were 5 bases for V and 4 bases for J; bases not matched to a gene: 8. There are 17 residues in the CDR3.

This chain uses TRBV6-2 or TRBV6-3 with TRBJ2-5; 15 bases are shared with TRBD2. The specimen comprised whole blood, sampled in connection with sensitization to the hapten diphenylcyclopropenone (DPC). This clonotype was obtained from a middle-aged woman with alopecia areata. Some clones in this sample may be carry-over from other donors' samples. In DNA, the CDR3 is TGTGCCAGCAGTCTACACGGGACTAGCGGGAGGAGAGAGACCCAGTACTTC. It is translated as CASSLHGTSGRRETQYF.